The subject of this entry is one T cell receptor beta chain. Its target antigen remains unknown. Nothing much larger sits one base from this clone, and base qualities are not available. Libraries were prepared through multiplex PCR. The listed sequencing device is Illumina HiSeq 4000. TCR beta libraries were built with iRepertoire HTBI primers and Arm-PCR amplification of CDR3 regions. Gel purification was performed on PCR products prior to sequencing. The authors' analysis ran thus. Across samples, roughly 60 TRBV and roughly 15 TRBJ segments were identified and used for gene usage analysis of CDR3 amino acid clonotypes. Filtered high-quality paired reads were merged into contigs using COPE and FqMerger. Contigs were aligned with BLAST to IMGT TRBV, TRBD and TRBJ reference genes, and CDR3 was defined per IMGT. Any clonotype with a frequency above 0.1% was classified as a highly expanded clone. Shannon entropy served as the measure of repertoire diversity, while the Gini coefficient captured V-J evenness. A clonotype was considered public if more than one individual shared it. TCRdb reworked the public reads: Q25 trimming with fastp, MiXCR clone assembly, productive beta chains retained. Each CDR3 protein gets just one entry, which takes the most common genes and DNA from the rows behind it. TCRdb's processing, not the study's, gives the V and J calls here. The sample table records a few hundred thousand distinct CDR3 sequences; 10% to 15% of these occur just once. Approximately 17% of the sample comes from the top ten.

Read against the paper, the sample's time point label means: newly diagnosed GD, antithyroid drugs for less than 3 months. For both TCR sequencing and RNA sequencing, RNA was extracted from PBMCs using TRIzol. The diagnosis of Graves' disease followed American Thyroid Association guidelines. Recruitment of patients was carried out at an endocrinology department in Xi'an, China. Each patient gave 8.5 to 9.5 milliliters of peripheral blood, collected in an EDTA anticoagulant tube. Ficoll Paque Plus density gradient separation was used to isolate PBMCs, and no additional T cell sorting was done. An Agilent 2100 Bioanalyzer and agarose gel were used to check RNA quality, while a NanoDrop 2000 measured RNA concentration. From the germline V gene, CDR1 is SGHDN and CDR2 is FVKESK. The cysteine opens and the phenylalanine closes a CDR3 of 16 amino acids. Solely the CDR3 DNA is kept, with 48 bases framed from the first base. Trimming removed 1 base from V and 9 bases from J, leaving 18 bases between the germline ends.

This entry belongs to a study of regulatory T cells in long-lasting Graves disease (dated by TCRdb to the early 2020s). With regard to the full study: In the newly diagnosed Graves' disease group, patients had been taking antithyroid drugs for less than 3 months. This study used TCR sequencing and RNA sequencing of peripheral blood to compare persistent Graves' disease patients against newly diagnosed Graves' disease patients. The study was registered as a clinical trial and conducted in China. A total of roughly 35 samples underwent TCR sequencing: some 13 from persistent and 20 from newly diagnosed Graves' disease patients. Broad study findings and their caveats: More public clonotypes were shared among persistent patients (under 3,000) than among newly diagnosed patients (roughly 1,000). Compared with newly diagnosed patients, persistent Graves' disease patients had lower TCR Shannon entropy and fewer highly expanded clones, which suggests clonal expansion. Persistent disease showed preferential use of TRBV28, TRBJ1-2 and TRBJ2-5, whereas newly diagnosed disease favored TRBV20-1 and TRBJ2-1. Sequencing and analysis were limited to the TCR beta chain. Peripheral blood alone was examined, since thyroid tissue, which constituted the primary lesion, could not be accessed. The small sample size was acknowledged by the authors as a limitation that may reduce accuracy.

These data also formed part of another study, on T cells in Graves' hyperthyroidism and ophthalmopathy. The second paper further reports: Graves' hyperthyroidism was defined as stable when no progression to ophthalmopathy occurred over 18 months of follow-up. Hyperthyroidism patients were newly diagnosed, had a disease duration of under 2 months, and were aged 18 to 65 years. The study excluded patients with uncontrolled infections, other autoimmune diseases, pregnancy or lactation. Diagnoses were based on clinical symptoms, serum thyroxine and TRAb, thyroid ultrasound and orbital computed tomography. For the first round of RT-PCR on the TCR CDR3, the HTBI primer set was used together with the Qiagen OneStep RT-PCR kit. Blood samples also contained most of the expanded thyroid clonotypes (frequency above 0.001), which suggests that blood repertoires may reflect thyroid immune responses. A model built on a 13 V-J signature distinguished ophthalmopathy from stable hyperthyroidism, reaching roughly 88% sensitivity and under 84% specificity in cross-validation and 80%/75% in testing. In validation, the model predicted progression to ophthalmopathy a median of roughly 6.1 months before onset, with approximately 68% sensitivity and nearly 75% specificity. A discovery cohort of roughly 100 patients, roughly 45 with Graves' ophthalmopathy and 55 to 65 with stable Graves' hyperthyroidism, was used to find distinguishing TCR V-J signatures. Prospective prediction of ophthalmopathy was tested in an independent validation cohort of under 20 hyperthyroidism patients and 17 patients who later progressed to ophthalmopathy. The roughly 94 discovery patients were randomly split 7:3 into training and test sets. In more than 5 Graves' hyperthyroidism patients, the study also compared T-cell repertoires from thyroid tissue with T-cell repertoires from blood. Once sampling was done, hyperthyroidism patients were given methimazole at a starting dose of 30 mg daily, whereas ophthalmopathy patients were given high-dose intravenous methylprednisolone. Libraries were constructed in a second round of multiplex PCR, after which size selection and purification were carried out. Libraries were sequenced paired-end with 100 bp reads on an Illumina HiSeq2000. SOAPnuke was used to process the raw data, throwing out any read that contained adapters or uncalled bases, had a mean Phred below 15, or lacked an exact constant-primer or identifier match. High-quality paired reads were merged with COPE v1.2.5, and unique nucleotide sequences were defined as clonotypes. MiTCR v1.1 was used to align clonotypes to the IMGT TRBV, TRBD and TRBJ reference segments. The analysis was restricted to V-J combinations with a frequency above 0.0001, which together covered approximately 99% of the repertoires. The TCS score was defined as F50 (clonal expansion) divided by E x V (chaos), with BLOSUM62-based TCRdist calculated between CDR3 peptides within each V-J. Welch's t-statistics and random forest reduced 500 to 650 V-J features to roughly 13, which were used in a naive Bayes classifier (R e1071). No statistical method was used to fix the sample size in advance, and group allocation was not hidden from the investigators. TCR Vbeta CDR3 sequencing of roughly 140 peripheral blood samples (about 45 ophthalmopathy, 70 to 85 hyperthyroidism and approximately 17 progressor patients) is reported in the paper.

The chain is encoded by TRBV14 joined to TRBJ2-2; TRBD2 might be the D gene, on 5 matching bases. The sequencing used peripheral blood mononuclear cells (PBMCs), collected at new diagnosis, from a patient treated with antithyroid drugs. This receptor was identified in a woman aged 18-35 years with Graves disease. Donor details come from another sample of the same person, matched by shared clones. For the CDR3, the sequence is CASSQVLELGIRELFF. The sequence in DNA is TGTGCCAGCAGCCAAGTACTAGAATTGGGGATCCGGGAGCTGTTTTTT.